This TCR beta chain derives from a study of T cells in Graves' hyperthyroidism and ophthalmopathy. For the study at large: Prior to any treatment, at the point of initial diagnosis, peripheral blood was collected.

TCR beta CDR3 regions were amplified from RNA transcripts. The study used the HTBI primer set for a first-round RT-PCR of the TCR CDR3. TCRdb used MiXCR to reprocess the multiplex PCR reads, holding one entry per CDR3 protein. Of fewer than 650,000 distinct CDR3 sequences in the sample, about 14% were seen once. This clonotype was seen repeatedly, ten times or more. Its specificity is unknown. General study findings and limits: In the analysis, a 13 V-J model separated ophthalmopathy from stable hyperthyroidism.

The CDR3 is 15 amino acids. The V gene end was trimmed by 2 bases and the J gene end by 6 bases; junction bases not matched to a gene: 8. Germline V gene sequence: CDR1 KGHSH, CDR2 LQKENI. In making diagnoses, clinical symptoms, serum thyroxine and TRAb, thyroid ultrasound and orbital computed tomography were all used. Out of 10 ml of fresh peripheral blood came the PBMCs. The chain combines TRBV18 with TRBJ1-1; 8 nucleotides align to TRBD1. The TCR comes from a middle-aged woman with Graves' ophthalmopathy. Sequenced sample: blood. CDR3 DNA sequence: TGTGCCAGCTCACCATGGGGACAGGAGTTGTCTGAAGCTTTCTTT. It specifies CASSPWGQELSEAFF.